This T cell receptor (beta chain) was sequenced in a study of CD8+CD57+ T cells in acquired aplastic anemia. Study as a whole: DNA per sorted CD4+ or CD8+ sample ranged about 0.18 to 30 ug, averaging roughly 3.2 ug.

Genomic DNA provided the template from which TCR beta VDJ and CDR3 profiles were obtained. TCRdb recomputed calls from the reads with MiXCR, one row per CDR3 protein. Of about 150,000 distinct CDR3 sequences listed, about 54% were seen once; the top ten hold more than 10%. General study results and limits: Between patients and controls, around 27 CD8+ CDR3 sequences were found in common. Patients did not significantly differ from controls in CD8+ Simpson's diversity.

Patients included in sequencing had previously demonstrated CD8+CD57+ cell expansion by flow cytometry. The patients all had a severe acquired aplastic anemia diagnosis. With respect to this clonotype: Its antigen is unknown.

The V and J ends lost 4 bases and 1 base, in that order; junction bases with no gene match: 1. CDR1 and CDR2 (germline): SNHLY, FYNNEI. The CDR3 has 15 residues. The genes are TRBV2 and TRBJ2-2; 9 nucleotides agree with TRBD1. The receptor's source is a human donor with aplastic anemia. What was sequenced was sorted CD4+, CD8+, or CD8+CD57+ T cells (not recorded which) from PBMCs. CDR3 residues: CASSGDRVNTGELFF. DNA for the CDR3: TGTGCCAGCAGTGGGGACAGGGTGAACACCGGGGAGCTGTTTTTT.